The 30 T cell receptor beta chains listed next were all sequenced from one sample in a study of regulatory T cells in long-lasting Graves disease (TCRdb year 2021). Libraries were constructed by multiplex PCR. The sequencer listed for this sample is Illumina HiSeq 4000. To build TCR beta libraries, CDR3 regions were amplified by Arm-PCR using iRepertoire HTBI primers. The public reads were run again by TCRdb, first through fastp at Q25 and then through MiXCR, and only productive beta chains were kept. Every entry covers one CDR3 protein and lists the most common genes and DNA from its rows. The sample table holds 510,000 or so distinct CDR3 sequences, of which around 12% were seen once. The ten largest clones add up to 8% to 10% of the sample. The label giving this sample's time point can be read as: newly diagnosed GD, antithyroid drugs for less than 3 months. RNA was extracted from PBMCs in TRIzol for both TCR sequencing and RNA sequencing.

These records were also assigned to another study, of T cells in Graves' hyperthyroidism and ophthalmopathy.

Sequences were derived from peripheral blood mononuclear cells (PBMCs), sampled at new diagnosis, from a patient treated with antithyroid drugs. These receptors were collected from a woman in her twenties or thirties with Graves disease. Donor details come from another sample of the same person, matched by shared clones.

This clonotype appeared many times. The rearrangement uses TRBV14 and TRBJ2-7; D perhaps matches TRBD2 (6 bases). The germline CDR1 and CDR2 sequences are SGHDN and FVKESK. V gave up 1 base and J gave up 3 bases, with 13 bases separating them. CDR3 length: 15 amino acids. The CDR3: CASSQGSLGLYEQYF. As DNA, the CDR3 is TGTGCCAGCAGCCAAGGTTCTCTGGGACTCTACGAGCAGTACTTC.

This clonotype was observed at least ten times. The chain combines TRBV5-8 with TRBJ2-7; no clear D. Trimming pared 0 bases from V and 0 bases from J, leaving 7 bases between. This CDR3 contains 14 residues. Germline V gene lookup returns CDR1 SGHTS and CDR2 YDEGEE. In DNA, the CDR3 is TGTGCCAGCAGCTTGGCGCAGGTCTCCTACGAGCAGTACTTC. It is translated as CASSLAQVSYEQYF.

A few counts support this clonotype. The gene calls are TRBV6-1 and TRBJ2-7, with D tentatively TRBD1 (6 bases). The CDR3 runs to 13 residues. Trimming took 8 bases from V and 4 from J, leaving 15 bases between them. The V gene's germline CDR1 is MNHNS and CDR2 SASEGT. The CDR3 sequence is CASGTGHPYEQYF. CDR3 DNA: TGTGCCAGCGGCACAGGGCATCCTTACGAGCAGTACTTC.

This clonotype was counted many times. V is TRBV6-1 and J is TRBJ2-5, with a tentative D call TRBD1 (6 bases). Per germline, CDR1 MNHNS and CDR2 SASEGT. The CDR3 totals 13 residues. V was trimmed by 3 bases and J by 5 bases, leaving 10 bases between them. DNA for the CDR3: TGTGCCAGCAGTGATCGGCAGGGGGAGACCCAGTACTTC. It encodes CASSDRQGETQYF.

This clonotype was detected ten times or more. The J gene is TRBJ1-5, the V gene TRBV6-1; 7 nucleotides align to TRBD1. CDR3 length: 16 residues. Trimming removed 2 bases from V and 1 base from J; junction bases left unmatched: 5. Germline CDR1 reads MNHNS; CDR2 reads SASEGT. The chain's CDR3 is CASSEYRGPSNQPQHF. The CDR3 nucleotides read TGTGCCAGCAGTGAATACAGGGGCCCAAGCAATCAGCCCCAGCATTTT.

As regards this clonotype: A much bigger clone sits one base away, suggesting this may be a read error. Here the CDR3 DNA reads TGTGCCATCAACCCGGGAAGGAGTTACAATGAGCAGCTCTTC. It is translated as CAINPGRSYNEQLF. The V and J genes are TRBV10-3 and TRBJ2-1; a possible D gene is TRBD2 (5 bases). This CDR3 is 14 amino acids long. Germline CDR1 is ENHRY and CDR2 is SYGVKD.

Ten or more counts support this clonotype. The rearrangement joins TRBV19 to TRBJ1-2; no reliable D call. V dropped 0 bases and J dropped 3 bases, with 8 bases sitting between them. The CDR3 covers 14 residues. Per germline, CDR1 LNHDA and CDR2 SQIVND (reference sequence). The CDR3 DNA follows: TGTGCCAGTAGTATAGATGGCGAAGACTATGGCTACACCTTC. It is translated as CASSIDGEDYGYTF.

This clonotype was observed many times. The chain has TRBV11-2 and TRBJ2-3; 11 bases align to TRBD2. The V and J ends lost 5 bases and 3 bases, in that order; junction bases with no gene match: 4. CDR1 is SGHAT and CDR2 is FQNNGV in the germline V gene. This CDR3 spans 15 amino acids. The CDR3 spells CASSIRTSGTDTQYF. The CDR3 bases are TGTGCCAGCAGCATCCGGACTAGCGGGACAGATACGCAGTATTTT.

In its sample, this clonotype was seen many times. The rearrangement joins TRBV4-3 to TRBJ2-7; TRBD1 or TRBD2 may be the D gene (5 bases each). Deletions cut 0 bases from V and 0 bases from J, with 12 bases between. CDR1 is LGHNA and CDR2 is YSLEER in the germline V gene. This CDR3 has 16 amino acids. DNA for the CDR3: TGCGCCAGCAGCCAAGATCTGGGGGTCCCCTCCTACGAGCAGTACTTC. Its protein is CASSQDLGVPSYEQYF.

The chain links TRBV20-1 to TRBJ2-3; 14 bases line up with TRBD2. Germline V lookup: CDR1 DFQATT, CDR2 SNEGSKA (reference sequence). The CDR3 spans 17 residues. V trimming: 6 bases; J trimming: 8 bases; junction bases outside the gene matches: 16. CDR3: CSAKLAGTSGSSRTQYF. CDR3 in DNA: TGCAGTGCCAAATTAGCCGGGACTAGCGGGAGTTCTCGTACGCAGTATTTT.

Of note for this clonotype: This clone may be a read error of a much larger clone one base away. Here the CDR3 reads CASSVFLAGGGDTQYF. CDR3 sequence (DNA): TGCGCCAGCAGCGTCTTTCTAGCGGGAGGGGGCGATACGCAGTATTTT. The rearrangement joins TRBV5-1 to TRBJ2-3, with 12 nucleotides matching TRBD2. CDR1 SGHRS and CDR2 YFSETQ come from the germline V gene. J lost 6 bases, V lost 4 bases, and 9 bases had no gene match. This CDR3 comprises 16 residues.

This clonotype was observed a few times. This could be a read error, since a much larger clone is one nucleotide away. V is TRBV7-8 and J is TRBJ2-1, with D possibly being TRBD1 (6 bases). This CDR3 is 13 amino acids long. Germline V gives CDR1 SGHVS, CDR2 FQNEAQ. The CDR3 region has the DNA TGTGCCTGGTTTAGACAGGCCAACAATGAGCGGTTCTTC. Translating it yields CAWFRQANNERFF.

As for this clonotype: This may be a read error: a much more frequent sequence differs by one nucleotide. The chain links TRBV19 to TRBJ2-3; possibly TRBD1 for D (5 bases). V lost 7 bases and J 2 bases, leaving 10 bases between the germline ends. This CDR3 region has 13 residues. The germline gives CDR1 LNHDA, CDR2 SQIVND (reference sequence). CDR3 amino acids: CASTRVDTDTQYF. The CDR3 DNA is TGTGCCAGTACCAGGGTTGACACAGATACGCAGTATTTT.

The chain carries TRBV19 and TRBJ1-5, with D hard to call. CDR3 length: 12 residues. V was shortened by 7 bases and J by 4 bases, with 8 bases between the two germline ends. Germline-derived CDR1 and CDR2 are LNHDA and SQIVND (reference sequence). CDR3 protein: CASTARNQPQHF. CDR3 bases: TGTGCCAGTACGGCACGGAATCAGCCCCAGCATTTT.

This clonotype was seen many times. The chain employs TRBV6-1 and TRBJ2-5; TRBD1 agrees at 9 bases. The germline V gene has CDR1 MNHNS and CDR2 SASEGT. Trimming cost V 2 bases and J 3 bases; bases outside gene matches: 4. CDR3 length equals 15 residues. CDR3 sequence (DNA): TGTGCCAGCAGTGAATCGGGGACAGGGAAAGAGACCCAGTACTTC. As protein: CASSESGTGKETQYF.

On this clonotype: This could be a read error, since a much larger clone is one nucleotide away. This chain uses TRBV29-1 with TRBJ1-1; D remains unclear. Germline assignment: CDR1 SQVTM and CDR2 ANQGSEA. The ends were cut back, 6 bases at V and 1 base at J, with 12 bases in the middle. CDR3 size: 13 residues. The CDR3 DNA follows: TGCAGCGTAGTAGATTTGGAGAACACTGAAGCTTTCTTT. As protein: CSVVDLENTEAFF.

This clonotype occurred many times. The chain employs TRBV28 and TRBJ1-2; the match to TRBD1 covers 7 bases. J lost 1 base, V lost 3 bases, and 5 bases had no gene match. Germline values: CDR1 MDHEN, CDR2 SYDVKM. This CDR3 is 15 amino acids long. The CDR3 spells CASSFPGQNNYGYTF. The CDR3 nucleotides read TGTGCCAGCAGTTTCCCGGGACAGAATAACTATGGCTACACCTTC.

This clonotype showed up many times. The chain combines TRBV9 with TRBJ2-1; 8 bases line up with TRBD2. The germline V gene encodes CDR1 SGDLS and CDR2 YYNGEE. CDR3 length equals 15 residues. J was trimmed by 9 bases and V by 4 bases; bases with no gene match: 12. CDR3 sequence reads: CASSPRAGVDGEQFF. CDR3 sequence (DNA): TGTGCCAGCAGCCCTAGAGCGGGAGTGGACGGTGAGCAGTTCTTC.

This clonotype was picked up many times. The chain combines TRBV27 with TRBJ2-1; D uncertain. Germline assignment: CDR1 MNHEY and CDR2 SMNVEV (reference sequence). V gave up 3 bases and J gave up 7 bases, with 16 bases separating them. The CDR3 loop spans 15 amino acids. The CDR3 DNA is TGTGCCAGCAGTTTCCTTTTCTCAGAGAGGAATGAGCAGTTCTTC. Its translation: CASSFLFSERNEQFF.

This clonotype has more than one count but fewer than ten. CDR3 coding DNA: TGTGCCAGCAGCTCGGGGACAGAGACATCAGGCTACACCTTC. Encoded protein: CASSSGTETSGYTF. The rearrangement joins TRBV7-3 to TRBJ1-2; TRBD1 agrees at 7 bases. J lost 8 bases, V lost 4 bases, and 10 bases had no gene match. Germline-derived CDR1 and CDR2 are SGHTA and FQGTGA. CDR3 length equals 14 residues.

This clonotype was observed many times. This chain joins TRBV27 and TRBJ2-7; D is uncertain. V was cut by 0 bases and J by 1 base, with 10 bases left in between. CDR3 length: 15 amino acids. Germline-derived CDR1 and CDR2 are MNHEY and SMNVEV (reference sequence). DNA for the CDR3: TGTGCCAGCAGTTTATCGAGAGTCCCGTCCTACGAGCAGTACTTC. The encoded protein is CASSLSRVPSYEQYF.

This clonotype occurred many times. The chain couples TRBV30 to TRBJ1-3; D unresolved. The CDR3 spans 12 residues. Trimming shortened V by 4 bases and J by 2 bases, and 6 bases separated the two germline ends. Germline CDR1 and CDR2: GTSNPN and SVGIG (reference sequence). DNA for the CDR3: TGTGCCTGGAAGAAGGCTGGAAACACCATATATTTT. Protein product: CAWKKAGNTIYF.

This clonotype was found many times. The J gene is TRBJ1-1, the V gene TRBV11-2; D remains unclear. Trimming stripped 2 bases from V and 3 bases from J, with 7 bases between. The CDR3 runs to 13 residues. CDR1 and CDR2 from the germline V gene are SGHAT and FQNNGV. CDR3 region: CASSLRAYTEAFF. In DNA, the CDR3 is TGTGCCAGCAGCTTAAGGGCTTACACTGAAGCTTTCTTT.

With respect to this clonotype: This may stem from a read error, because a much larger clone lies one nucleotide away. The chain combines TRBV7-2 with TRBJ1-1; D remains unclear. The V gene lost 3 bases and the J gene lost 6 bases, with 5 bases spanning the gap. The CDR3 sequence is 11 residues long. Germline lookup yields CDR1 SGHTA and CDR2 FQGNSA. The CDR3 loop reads CASSFYPEAFF. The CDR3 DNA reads TGTGCCAGCAGCTTCTACCCTGAAGCTTTCTTT.

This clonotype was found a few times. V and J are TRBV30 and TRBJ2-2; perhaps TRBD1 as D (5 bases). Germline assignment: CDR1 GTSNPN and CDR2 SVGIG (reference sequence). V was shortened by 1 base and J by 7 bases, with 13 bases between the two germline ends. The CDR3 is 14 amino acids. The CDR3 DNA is TGTGCCTGGAGTGAAGGGGCTGGGATCGGGGAGCTGTTTTTT. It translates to CAWSEGAGIGELFF.

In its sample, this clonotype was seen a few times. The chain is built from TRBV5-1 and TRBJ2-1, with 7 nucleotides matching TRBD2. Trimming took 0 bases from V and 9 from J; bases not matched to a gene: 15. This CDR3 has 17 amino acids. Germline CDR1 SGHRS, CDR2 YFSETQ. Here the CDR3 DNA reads TGCGCCAGCAGCTTGGGGCCTCGGGCGGGAGTAAGCAGTGAGCAGTTCTTC. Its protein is CASSLGPRAGVSSEQFF.

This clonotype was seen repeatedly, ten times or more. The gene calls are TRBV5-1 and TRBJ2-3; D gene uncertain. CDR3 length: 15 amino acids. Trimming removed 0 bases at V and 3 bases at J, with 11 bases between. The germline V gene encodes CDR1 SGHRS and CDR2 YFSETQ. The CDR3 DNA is TGCGCCAGCAGCTTGGTTTCTCCCGAAACAGATACGCAGTATTTT. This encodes CASSLVSPETDTQYF.

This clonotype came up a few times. The CDR3 DNA reads TGTGCCAGCAGCCAAGAGCCGGCGGGAGGTAGCACAGATACGCAGTATTTT. Translating it yields CASSQEPAGGSTDTQYF. This rearrangement joins TRBV7-9 to TRBJ2-3; 8 bases map to TRBD2. Germline CDR1 is SEHNR and CDR2 is FQNEAQ (reference sequence). This CDR3 has 17 amino acids. V gave up 5 bases and J gave up 0 bases; unmatched junction bases: 10.

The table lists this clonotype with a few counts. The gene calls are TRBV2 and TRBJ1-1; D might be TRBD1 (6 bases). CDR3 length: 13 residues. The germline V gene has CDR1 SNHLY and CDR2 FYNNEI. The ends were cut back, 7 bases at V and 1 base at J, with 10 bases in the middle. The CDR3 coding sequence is TGTGCCAGCACAGGGGAGGGGAACACTGAAGCTTTCTTT. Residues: CASTGEGNTEAFF. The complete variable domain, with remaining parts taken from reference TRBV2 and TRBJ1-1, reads EPEVTQTPSHQVTQMGQEVILRCVPISNHLYFYWYRQILGQKVEFLVSFYNNEISEKSEIFDDQFSVERPDGSNFTLKIRSTKLEDSAMYFCASTGEGNTEAFFGQGTRLTVV.

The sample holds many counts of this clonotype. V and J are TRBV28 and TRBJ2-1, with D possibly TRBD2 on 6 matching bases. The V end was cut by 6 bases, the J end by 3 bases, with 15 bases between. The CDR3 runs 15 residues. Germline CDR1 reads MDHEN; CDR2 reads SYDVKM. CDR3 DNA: TGTGCCAGCAGCACTGCTGGACTAAACTACAATGAGCAGTTCTTC. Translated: CASSTAGLNYNEQFF.